This T cell receptor beta chain emerged from a study of beta chain features in type 1 diabetes (dated by TCRdb to the late 2010s). About the full investigation: Mean age, gender distribution, total cell number and subset yield did not differ between patients and healthy donors. A total of 100 million to 110 million sorted cells were examined across all samples, and a strong correlation was observed between cell number per subset and RNA yield. Naive and central memory subsets were obtained from all 30 or so donors, but regulatory and stem cell-like memory subsets were isolated from only 8 patients and 8 healthy donors. The study compared TCRB repertoires of sorted circulating CD4+ T cell subsets between recently diagnosed type 1 diabetes patients and matched healthy donors.

The entire amount of isolated RNA was reverse transcribed using the High Capacity cDNA Reverse Transcription Kit, so the sequenced TCRB transcripts were expressed ones. Naive, central memory and regulatory T cell samples underwent deep immunoSEQ sequencing, averaging around 4 million total reads per sample. Sorted cells were lysed in RLT buffer, and RNA was extracted using DNase-treated RNeasy Micro or Mini kits according to cell number. Each cell subset was processed separately to prevent cross-contamination, with patient and healthy donor samples processed together. The immunoSEQ multiplex PCR was used to amplify TCRB sequences from cDNA, generating 87-bp fragments that spanned the CDR3 region. Sequencing of the amplicons was done on the Illumina HiSeq platform. In the original analysis: Synthetic template baselines were used to correct PCR bias computationally, reads within Hamming distance 2 were collapsed, and singletons that could not be merged were discarded. Reads were aligned to IMGT to assign V, D and J genes, CDR3 length, and insertions or deletions at six rearrangement sites. Clonotype counts were normalized to sorted cell number within each subset before computing true diversity and Gini coefficients with the tcR R package. The overlap coefficient, calculated on TCRB nucleotide sequences, was used to measure repertoire sharing. As a proxy for the pre-selection repertoire, out-of-frame TCRB sequences from naive cells were analyzed. The immuneACCESS repertoire file appears here via TCRdb, limited to in-frame rearrangements. These files lack a portion of the clones; in checked studies, under half of the deficit traces to unresolved V genes, and the cause of the others is not known. V and J calls and clone size are copied from that table; D and trimming were computed from the DNA. This sample holds roughly 260,000 clones; roughly a tenth were observed only once. The ten largest clones take up around 0.018% of the sample.

This clone was detected only a few times. Which antigen it targets is not known. Per-base quality was not reported, and no clone a single base away is much larger than it. The study at large found these results: The naive, central memory and regulatory TCRB repertoires appeared to resemble one another more closely among patients than among healthy donors. Because cDNA was sequenced instead of genomic DNA, activated cells with high expression could be over-represented, although the groups did not differ in activation or CD3 levels. Patients with type 1 diabetes made fewer insertions and deleted more nucleotides at VDJ recombination sites, implying thymic rearrangement abnormalities. Type 1 diabetes patients showed a moderate but significant shortening of TCRB CDR3 length in all four CD4+ subsets. Shorter templates might be favored by PCR, yet because patient and control samples were amplified and corrected together, any such skew would affect both groups equally. Because small numbers of individuals were included in the HLA sub-analyses, any influence of HLA type on TCRB rearrangement was left unresolved.

Measured from the cysteine to the phenylalanine, the CDR3 is 14 residues long. Only the CDR3 portion is preserved as DNA: 42 bases, with reading frame beginning at the first base. The V end gives up 4 bases and the J end 3 bases, leaving 6 bases in the junction not matched to a gene. The germline V gene (reference sequence) gives CDR1 as SGHNT and CDR2 as YYREEE. From each donor, a single peripheral blood sample of approximately 120 mL on average was drawn into heparinised tubes. A BD FACSAria II and a panel including CD45RO, CCR7, CD25, CD127, CD95 and CD27 were used to sort naive, central memory, regulatory and stem cell-like memory CD4+ T cells. Purity was above 98% for every sorted population. Right away, PBMCs were isolated by Lymphoprep density gradient centrifugation and were stained directly, with no culture step. So that batch effects would be minimized, each experiment stained and sorted samples in pairs, pairing one healthy donor with one patient.

The origin of this receptor is a man aged 25 to 40 with type 1 diabetes. The V and J segments used are TRBV5-4 and TRBJ2-7, and 8 junctional nucleotides match TRBD2. Specimen: naive CD4+ T cells from blood. The cell subset or site label, read with the paper, signifies: true naive CD4+ T cells. The CDR3: CASSPGLAVYEQYF. The DNA reads TGTGCCAGCAGCCCCGGACTAGCTGTCTACGAGCAGTACTTC.